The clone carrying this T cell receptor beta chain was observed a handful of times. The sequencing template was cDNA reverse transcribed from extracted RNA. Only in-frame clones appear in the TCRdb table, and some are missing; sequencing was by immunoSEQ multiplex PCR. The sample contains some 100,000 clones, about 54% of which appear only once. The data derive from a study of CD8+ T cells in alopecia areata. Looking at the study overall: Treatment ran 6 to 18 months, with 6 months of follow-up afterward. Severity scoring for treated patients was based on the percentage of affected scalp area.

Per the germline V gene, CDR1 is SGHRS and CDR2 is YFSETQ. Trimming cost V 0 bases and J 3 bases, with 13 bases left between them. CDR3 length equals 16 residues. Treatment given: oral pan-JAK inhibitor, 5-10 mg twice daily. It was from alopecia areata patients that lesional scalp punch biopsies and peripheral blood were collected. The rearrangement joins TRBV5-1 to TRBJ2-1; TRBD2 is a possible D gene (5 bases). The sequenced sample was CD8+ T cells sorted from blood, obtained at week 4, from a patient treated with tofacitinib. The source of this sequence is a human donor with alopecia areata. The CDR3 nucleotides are TGCGCCAGCAGCTTGGGACTACTGGATATCTACAATGAGCAGTTCTTC. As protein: CASSLGLLDIYNEQFF.